The sequence of this T cell receptor (beta chain) was determined in a study of T cells in Graves' hyperthyroidism and ophthalmopathy. Study overall: Staff took peripheral blood when the initial diagnosis was made, before any treatment began.

The hyperthyroidism was newly diagnosed and had lasted under 2 months; the patients were aged 18 to 65. Diagnostic decisions used clinical symptoms, serum thyroxine and TRAb, thyroid ultrasound and orbital computed tomography. Study-wide points: Most clonotypes that expanded in the thyroid above 0.001 also showed up in blood.

The sample holds many counts of this clonotype. Its cognate antigen is unknown. From germline, CDR1 is SNHLY and CDR2 FYNNEI. The CDR3 runs 16 residues. The V end was cut by 0 bases, the J end by 5 bases, with 16 bases between. RNA transcripts served as the template for amplifying TCR beta CDR3 regions. The primer set for the first-round RT-PCR of the TCR CDR3 was HTBI. TCRdb processed the multiplex PCR reads anew with MiXCR; each CDR3 protein has one entry. The sample includes about 320,000 distinct CDR3 sequences, 16% seen only once; the top ten take approximately 33%. The material sequenced was blood. This sequence was found in a man aged 30 to 45 with Graves' hyperthyroidism. The chain has TRBV2 and TRBJ2-5; tentatively, D is TRBD2 (5 bases). The CDR3: CASSEALPAERETQYF. The CDR3 DNA is TGTGCCAGCAGTGAAGCGCTTCCCGCGGAGCGGGAGACCCAGTACTTC.